This TCR beta chain comes out of a study of PD-1 blockade in classical Hodgkin lymphoma. Every patient relapsed after autologous stem cell transplantation, and brentuximab vedotin exposure varied. Complete response, partial response or progressive disease were the best responses. Regarding this clone: Its specificity is not known.

General study points: Patients with a complete response exhibited baseline diversity comparable to newly diagnosed patients.

Method: immunoSEQ multiplex PCR; TCRdb's copy keeps in-frame clones and lacks some. This table has about 97,000 clones, approximately 88% appearing once. Germline CDR1 reads MNHEY; CDR2 reads SMNVEV (reference sequence). V lost 2 bases and J 5 bases, leaving 12 bases between the germline ends. This CDR3 has 14 residues. The sample was peripheral blood mononuclear cells (PBMCs), taken at baseline. This sequence joins TRBV27 and TRBJ2-5; D not certain. This receptor was identified in a human donor with classical Hodgkin lymphoma. The CDR3 sequence is CASSLGPIYETQYF. The CDR3, as DNA: TGTGCCAGCAGTTTAGGGCCGATTTATGAGACCCAGTACTTC.